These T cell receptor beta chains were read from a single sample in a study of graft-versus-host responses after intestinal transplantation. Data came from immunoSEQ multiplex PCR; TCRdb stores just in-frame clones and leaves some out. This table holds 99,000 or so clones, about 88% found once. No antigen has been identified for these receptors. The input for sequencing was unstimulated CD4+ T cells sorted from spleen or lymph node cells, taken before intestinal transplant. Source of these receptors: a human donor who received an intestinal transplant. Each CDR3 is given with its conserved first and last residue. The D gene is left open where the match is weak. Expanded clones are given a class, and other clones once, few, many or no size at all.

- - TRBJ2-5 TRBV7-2 TGTGCCAGCAGCTTACGGACCCAAGAGACCCAGTACTTC CASSLRTQETQYF
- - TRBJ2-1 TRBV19 TGTGCCAGTAGTATGGCTAGCGAGCAGTTCTTC CASSMASEQFF
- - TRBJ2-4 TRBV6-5 TGTGCCAGCAGTTACTCTTGGGGGGACAAAAACATTCAGTACTTC CASSYSWGDKNIQYF
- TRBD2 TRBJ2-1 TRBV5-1 TGCGCCAGCAGCTTGGATAGCGGGTCTTACAATGAGCAGTTCTTC CASSLDSGSYNEQFF
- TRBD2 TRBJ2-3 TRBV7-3 TGTGCCAGCAGCTTAACGCTAGTGAACGGGGGGATGAAAGATACGCAGTATTTT CASSLTLVNGGMKDTQYF
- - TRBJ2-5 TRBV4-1 TGCGCCAGCAGCCGTTTTTATCGCGAGACCCAGTACTTC CASSRFYRETQYF
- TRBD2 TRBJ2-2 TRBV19 TGTGCGTCCTCGGTATGGGGAGGGTCACAACCCGGGGAGCTGTTTTTT CASSVWGGSQPGELFF
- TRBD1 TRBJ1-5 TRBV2 TGTGCCAGCAGCCAGGGGGTAATAGGGGATCAGCCCCAGCATTTT CASSQGVIGDQPQHF
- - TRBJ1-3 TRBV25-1 TGTGCCAGCAGTGAAGGCGTTGGGGGCGACGGAAACACCATATATTTT CASSEGVGGDGNTIYF
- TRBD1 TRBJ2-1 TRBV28 TGTGCCAGCAGTTTTTGGGACAGCGATGAGCAGTTCTTC CASSFWDSDEQFF
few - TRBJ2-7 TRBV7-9 TGTGCCAGCAGCTTAGATACTAGCTTTACCTTGAGCTCCTACGAGCAGTACTTC CASSLDTSFTLSSYEQYF
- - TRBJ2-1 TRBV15 TGTGCCACCAGCAGAGATTTGAAAGCGGAAAACAATGAGCAGTTCTTC CATSRDLKAENNEQFF
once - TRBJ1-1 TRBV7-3 TGTGCCAGCAGCTTATCGGGGCAGGCGAACCAAGCTTTCTTT CASSLSGQANQAFF
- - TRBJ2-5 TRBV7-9 TGTGCCAGCAGCCCCCGTGTTTCTATCGGGCCCCAGGAGACCCAGTACTTC CASSPRVSIGPQETQYF
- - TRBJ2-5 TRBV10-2 TGCGCCAGCAGTGAGCAACTAGTTGCAGAGACCCAGTACTTC CASSEQLVAETQYF
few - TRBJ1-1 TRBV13 TGTGCCAGCAGCCGGGGGCGTTTCACTGAAGCTTTCTTT CASSRGRFTEAFF
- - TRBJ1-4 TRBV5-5 TGTGCCAGCAGCTTTTGGGCTGAAAAACTGTTTTTT CASSFWAEKLFF
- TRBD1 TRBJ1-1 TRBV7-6 TGTGCCAGCAGCTTACAACAGGGGTACGCTGAAGCTTTCTTT CASSLQQGYAEAFF
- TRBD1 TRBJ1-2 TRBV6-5 TGTGCCAGCAGCAGGGGACAGGCCAACTATGGCTACACCTTC CASSRGQANYGYTF
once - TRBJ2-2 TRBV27 TGTGCCAGCAGACCAGGGTTAAACACCGGGGAGCTGTTTTTT CASRPGLNTGELFF
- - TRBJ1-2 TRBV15 TGTGCCACCAGCAACTTGGACACAAACTATGGCTACACCTTC CATSNLDTNYGYTF
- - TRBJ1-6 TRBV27 TGTGCCAGCAGTTTACGGCCCCTAGGGGATCGATATAATTCACCCCTCCACTTT CASSLRPLGDRYNSPLHF
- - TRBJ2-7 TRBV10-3 TGTGCCATCAGTGTGGGCCTGGAGATGGGTTACGAGCAGTACTTC CAISVGLEMGYEQYF
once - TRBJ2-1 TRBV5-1 TGCGCCAGCAGCTTGGGGACGAACCTTAATGAGCAGTTCTTC CASSLGTNLNEQFF
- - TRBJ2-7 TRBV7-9 TGTGCCAGCAGCGCTCGGACAGCCGGCAACGAGCAGTACTTC CASSARTAGNEQYF
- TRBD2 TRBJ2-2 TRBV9 TGTGCCAGCAGCGGGCAGATCGGGACTAGCCATGGCGCCGGGGAGCTGTTTTTT CASSGQIGTSHGAGELFF
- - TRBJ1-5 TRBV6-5 TGTGCCAGCAGTCAAGGGGGATATAGCAATCAGCCCCAGCATTTT CASSQGGYSNQPQHF
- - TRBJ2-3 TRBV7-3 TGTGCCAGCAGCTTAAATGCGGGATTAAATACGCAGTATTTT CASSLNAGLNTQYF
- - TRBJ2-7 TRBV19 TGTGCCAGTAGTACCAGGGATTGGGGCTACGAGCAGTACTTC CASSTRDWGYEQYF
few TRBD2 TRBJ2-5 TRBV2 TGTGCCAGCAGGAAGCGGGATCTACAAGAGACCCAGTACTTC CASRKRDLQETQYF
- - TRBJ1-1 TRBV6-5 TGTGCCAGCAGTTCGGACCACACTGAAGCTTTCTTT CASSSDHTEAFF
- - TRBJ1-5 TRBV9 TGTGCCAGCAGCCCTCGAGTTGATCAGCCCCAGCATTTT CASSPRVDQPQHF
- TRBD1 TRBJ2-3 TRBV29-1 TGCAGCGTGGCCGGGACAGGGCGGGTGACAGATACGCAGTATTTT CSVAGTGRVTDTQYF
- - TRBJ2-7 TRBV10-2 TGCGCCAGCAGTCCTAGAACGTACGAGCAGTACTTC CASSPRTYEQYF
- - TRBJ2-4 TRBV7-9 TGTGCCACCCTAGGTGTGGCCAAAAACATTCAGTACTTC CATLGVAKNIQYF
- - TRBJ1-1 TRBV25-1 TGTGCCAGCAGTGATCGAATCAGTAGGGGGTACACTGAAGCTTTCTTT CASSDRISRGYTEAFF
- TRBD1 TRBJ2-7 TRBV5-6 TGTGCCAGCAGGCGGTTGGACAGGGCCTACGAGCAGTACTTC CASRRLDRAYEQYF
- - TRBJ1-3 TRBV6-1 TGTGCCAGCAGTGCGGCCGGGACACCGAACTCTGGAAACACCATATATTTT CASSAAGTPNSGNTIYF
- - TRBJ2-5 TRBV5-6 TGTGCCAGCAGCTTGTTGGTTTCCGAGACCCAGTACTTC CASSLLVSETQYF
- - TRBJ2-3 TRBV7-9 TGTGCCAGCAGAACTCAGCCCCGGAAGGAGTATTTT CASRTQPRKEYF
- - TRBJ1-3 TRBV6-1 TGTGCCAGCAGTGTACTTACAGGTTCTGGAAACACCATATATTTT CASSVLTGSGNTIYF
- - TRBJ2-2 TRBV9 TGTGCCAGCAGCGCCTCATGGGGGAACACCGGGGAGCTGTTTTTT CASSASWGNTGELFF
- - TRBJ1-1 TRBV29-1 TGCAGCGTTGAGGTACAGGGAGAGAACACTGAAGCTTTCTTT CSVEVQGENTEAFF
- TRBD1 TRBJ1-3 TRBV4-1 TGCGCCAGCAGCCAAGTGGGTCGGACAGGAGGAAACACCATATATTTT CASSQVGRTGGNTIYF
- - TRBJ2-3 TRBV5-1 TGCGCCAGCAAGGGGGAGGCGGGAGCAGATACGCAGTATTTT CASKGEAGADTQYF
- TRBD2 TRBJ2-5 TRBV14 TGTGCCAGCAGCCAACCCAGGACTAGCGGGCAAGAGACCCAGTACTTC CASSQPRTSGQETQYF
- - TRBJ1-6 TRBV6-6 TGTGCCAGCAGTTACTCGATGGGTCCAAATTCACCCCTCCACTTT CASSYSMGPNSPLHF
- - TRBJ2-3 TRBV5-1 TGCGCCAGCAGCCCGGAGGGCAGCGGTGGAGTCGCAGATACGCAGTATTTT CASSPEGSGGVADTQYF
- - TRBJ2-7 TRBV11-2 TGTGCCAGCAGGCCTACCCCTCTTGCCGAGCAGTACTTC CASRPTPLAEQYF
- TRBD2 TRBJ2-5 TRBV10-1 TGCGCCAGCAGTGAGTCGCAAGCGGGACTAGAGACCCAGTACTTC CASSESQAGLETQYF
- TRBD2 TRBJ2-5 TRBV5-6 TGTGCCAGCAGCGCTAGCGGGAGGTTCCAAGAGACCCAGTACTTC CASSASGRFQETQYF